The 8 T cell receptor beta chains given below trace back to one sample, sequenced in a study of human T cells and chemical hapten exposure. Described time point: patch test 3, about 24 weeks after DPC sensitization. Treatment reported: therapeutic diphenylcyclopropenone sensitization with weekly scalp DPC. One entry per CDR3 protein, called by TCRdb with MiXCR from the RACE reads. The sample holds under 200,000 distinct CDR3 sequences, about 27% seen once. The input for sequencing was whole blood, taken in connection with sensitization to the hapten diphenylcyclopropenone (DPC). Receptor source: a woman younger than 35 with alopecia areata. Some clones in this sample may be carry-over from other donors' samples.

V usage is TRBV20-1 and J usage is TRBJ1-1; a weak D match, TRBD1 (5 bases). The CDR3 is made up of 14 amino acids. Germline CDR1 DFQATT, CDR2 SNEGSKA (reference sequence). The CDR3: CRARKGARITEAFF. CDR3 DNA sequence: TGCAGGGCAAGAAAAGGGGCCCGGATCACTGAAGCTTTCTTT.

CDR3 bases: TGTGCCAGCAGCCTCATTCCACCTTATAGCAATCAGCCCCAGCATTTT. This encodes CASSLIPPYSNQPQHF. The rearrangement joins TRBV7-3 to TRBJ1-5; D unresolved. Germline CDR1 and CDR2: SGHTA and FQGTGA. CDR3 length: 16 amino acids. With 5 bases removed from V and 0 bases from J, the gap between germline ends came to 14 bases.

This clonotype was observed a few times. This chain uses TRBV7-3 with TRBJ1-1, with 8 nucleotides matching TRBD1. Germline V lookup: CDR1 SGHTA, CDR2 FQGTGA. The CDR3 covers 14 residues. Unmatched junction bases numbered 9, after V lost 5 bases and J lost 7 bases. The CDR3 spells CASSLQGGFDEAFF. Here the CDR3 DNA reads TGTGCCAGCAGCCTACAGGGGGGGTTTGATGAAGCTTTCTTT.

The rearrangement uses TRBV6-5 and TRBJ2-7; D is possibly TRBD2 (5 bases). The CDR3 spans 14 residues. Germline V gene lookup returns CDR1 MNHEY and CDR2 SVGAGI. Trimming pared 8 bases from V and 0 bases from J, leaving 14 bases between. CDR3: CASVKDGGSYEQYF. The CDR3 coding sequence is TGTGCCAGCGTGAAGGACGGAGGCTCCTACGAGCAGTACTTC.

The chain couples TRBV29-1 to TRBJ2-2, with D possibly being TRBD1 (6 bases). The germline gives CDR1 SQVTM, CDR2 ANQGSEA. This CDR3 is built from 13 residues. Trimming stripped 3 bases from V and 1 base from J, with 6 bases between. DNA of the CDR3: TGCAGCGTTGACAGGGGGAACACCGGGGAGCTGTTTTTT. Protein sequence: CSVDRGNTGELFF.

The chain uses TRBV9 and TRBJ1-6, with D tentatively TRBD1 (5 bases). Trimming left V 0 bases short and J 7 bases short, with 11 bases between. The CDR3 covers 15 residues. Germline loops: CDR1 SGDLS, CDR2 YYNGEE. Written as DNA, the CDR3 is TGTGCCAGCAGCGTAGACGCAGGGCGAAATTCACCCCTCCACTTT. Translation: CASSVDAGRNSPLHF.

The chain recombines TRBV4-1 with TRBJ2-3; 13 bases fit TRBD2. This CDR3 has 16 amino acids. Trimming took 4 bases from V and 4 from J; bases not matched to a gene: 5. Per germline, CDR1 MGHRA and CDR2 YSYEKL. CDR3 nucleotide sequence: TGCGCCAGCAGCCGAGAGACTAGCGGGAGGTCAGATACGCAGTATTTT. It specifies CASSRETSGRSDTQYF.

This clonotype appeared a few times. The genes are TRBV25-1 and TRBJ1-1; D gene unclear. The CDR3 consists of 14 residues. Germline CDR1 and CDR2: MGHDK and SYGVNS. The germline V and J ends were trimmed by 3 bases and 5 bases, with 13 bases remaining between them. CDR3 sequence: CASSDYASNTEAFF. DNA for the CDR3: TGTGCCAGCAGTGATTATGCATCCAATACTGAAGCTTTCTTT.